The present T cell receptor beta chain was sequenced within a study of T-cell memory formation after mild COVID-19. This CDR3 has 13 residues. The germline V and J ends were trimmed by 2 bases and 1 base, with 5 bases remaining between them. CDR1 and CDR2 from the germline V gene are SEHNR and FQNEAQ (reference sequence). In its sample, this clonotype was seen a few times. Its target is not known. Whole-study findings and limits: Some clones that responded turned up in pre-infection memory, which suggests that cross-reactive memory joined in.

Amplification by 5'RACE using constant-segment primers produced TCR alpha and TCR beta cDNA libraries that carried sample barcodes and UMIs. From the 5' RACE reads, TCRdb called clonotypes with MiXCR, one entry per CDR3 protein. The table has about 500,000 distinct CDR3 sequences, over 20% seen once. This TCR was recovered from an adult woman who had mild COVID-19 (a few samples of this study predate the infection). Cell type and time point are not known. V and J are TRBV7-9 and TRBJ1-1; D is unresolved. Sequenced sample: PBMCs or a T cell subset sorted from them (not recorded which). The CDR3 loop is CASSLPWNTEAFF. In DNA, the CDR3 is TGTGCCAGCAGCTTACCTTGGAACACTGAAGCTTTCTTT.